The entry that follows covers one T cell receptor (beta chain) sequence. The antigen is undetermined. This CDR3 has 16 residues. Trimming at V came to 6 bases and at J to 2 bases, leaving 10 bases not matched to a gene. CDR1 is LGHNA and CDR2 is YSLEER in the germline V gene. The sample is drawn from a study of cytomegalovirus exposure and HLA in healthy donors. General study points: Specificity for CMV antigens was confirmed in vitro for a few of the CMV-associated chains.

Profiling relied on immunoSEQ multiplex PCR, and the TCRdb table lists in-frame clones only, not all of them. Of about 110,000 clones listed, approximately 96% are singletons. The sequenced sample was PBMCs. The chain couples TRBV4-3 to TRBJ2-3, with 8 bases aligning to TRBD2. This sequence originates from a young woman in good health and CMV-seronegative. The CDR3 sequence: CASSGLERGPTDTQYF. The CDR3, as DNA: TGCGCCAGCAGTGGGTTAGAGCGGGGGCCCACAGATACGCAGTATTTT.